This record concerns one TCR beta chain sequence. The antigen is not known. Method: immunoSEQ multiplex PCR; TCRdb's copy keeps in-frame clones and lacks some. The sample has 2 million to 2.5 million clones; around 95% are singletons. The CDR3 is 14 residues long. Trimming shortened V by 4 bases and J by 4 bases, and 11 bases separated the two germline ends. Germline V gene sequence: CDR1 LNHDA, CDR2 SQIVND (reference sequence). This sample was taken from a study of shared clonotypes between healthy human individuals. Notes on the study in general: Memory subsets had estimated richness that was generally smaller than that of naive subsets.

The chain couples TRBV19 to TRBJ2-1; D possibly corresponds to TRBD1 (5 bases). The sequencing input was naive CD4+ T cells sorted from blood. Sample subset: CD45RA+ positively selected. This receptor was identified in a man between 18 and 29 years old in good health. As DNA, the CDR3 is TGTGCCAGTAGTAGGCCGACAGCTTACAATGAGCAGTTCTTC. Encoded protein: CASSRPTAYNEQFF.